This passage covers 19 T cell receptor beta chains from one sample sequenced in a study of T cells in Graves' hyperthyroidism and ophthalmopathy. RNA transcripts served as the template for amplifying TCR beta CDR3 regions. TCR CDR3 regions were first amplified by RT-PCR with HTBI primers. Via MiXCR, TCRdb re-called the multiplex PCR reads, giving one row per CDR3 protein. The data hold about 580,000 distinct CDR3 sequences, with approximately 13% observed a single time. Sequencing was carried out using blood. Receptor source: a woman under 40 with Graves' hyperthyroidism that later progressed to Graves' ophthalmopathy.

This sequence joins TRBV5-4 and TRBJ2-7; TRBD1 agrees at 7 bases. The V segment lost 4 bases and the J segment 2 bases; nucleotides outside the gene matches: 6. The CDR3 sequence is 14 residues long. From germline, CDR1 is SGHNT and CDR2 YYREEE (reference sequence). CDR3 nucleotides: TGTGCCAGCAGCGAACAAGGGGGCACCTACGAGCAGTACTTC. It encodes CASSEQGGTYEQYF.

This clonotype was counted ten times or more. The chain employs TRBV11-1 and TRBJ2-7; D call uncertain. Germline assignment: CDR1 SGHAT and CDR2 FQDESV (reference sequence). The CDR3 contains 13 residues. Trimming cost V 3 bases and J 2 bases, with 8 bases left between them. For the CDR3, the DNA is TGTGCCAGCAGCTTCTCGGGCACCTACGAGCAGTACTTC. Residues: CASSFSGTYEQYF.

CDR3 sequence: CASSLGGLAGENEQFF. CDR3 DNA: TGTGCCAGCAGCTTAGGGGGACTAGCGGGAGAGAATGAGCAGTTCTTC. The rearrangement uses TRBV11-2 and TRBJ2-1, with 14 bases that match TRBD2. Trimming removed 1 base from V and 7 bases from J; junction bases left unmatched: 3. The length of the CDR3 is 16 residues. The germline V gene has CDR1 SGHAT and CDR2 FQNNGV.

This clonotype was picked up many times. The V and J genes are TRBV28 and TRBJ2-3, with D perhaps TRBD1 (5 bases). This CDR3 is built from 12 residues. The V end lost 5 bases, the J end lost 11 bases, and 14 bases lay between the germline ends. CDR1 is MDHEN, CDR2 SYDVKM, per germline. As DNA, the CDR3 is TGTGCCAGCAGTCCCTTCAGGGTTGGGCAGTATTTT. It codes for CASSPFRVGQYF.

At least ten counts were recorded for this clonotype. The chain has TRBV6-2 or TRBV6-3 and TRBJ1-6; no clear D gene. Trimming pared 4 bases from V and 10 bases from J, leaving 5 bases between. The CDR3 extends over 11 amino acids. CDR1 MNHEY and CDR2 SVGEGT come from the germline V gene. The CDR3 coding sequence is TGTGCCAGCAGTTCCGGATCACCCCTCCACTTT. The encoded protein is CASSSGSPLHF.

The genes are TRBV19 and TRBJ1-1; the match to TRBD1 covers 7 bases. V lost 8 bases and J lost 1; bases outside the gene matches: 10. This CDR3 is 15 amino acids long. Germline V gene sequence: CDR1 LNHDA, CDR2 SQIVND (reference sequence). The CDR3 region is CASEPQQGGNTEAFF. The CDR3 nucleotides are TGTGCCAGTGAGCCCCAGCAGGGGGGGAACACTGAAGCTTTCTTT.

This clonotype was seen a few times. The chain couples TRBV20-1 to TRBJ1-3, with D unresolved. Looked up from germline, CDR1 is DFQATT and CDR2 is SNEGSKA (reference sequence). This CDR3 has 12 amino acids. V shed 5 bases and J shed 0 bases, with 5 bases lying between them. The CDR3, as DNA: TGCAGTGCTGCCACCTCTGGAAACACCATATATTTT. It encodes CSAATSGNTIYF.

This clonotype was detected ten times or more. The chain uses TRBV25-1 and TRBJ1-2; 8 nucleotides align to TRBD1. Germline V gene sequence: CDR1 MGHDK, CDR2 SYGVNS. Trimming cost V 6 bases and J 8 bases; bases outside gene matches: 8. The CDR3 is made up of 13 amino acids. The CDR3 bases are TGTGCCAGCAGAGACTCAGGGGGCGACGGCTACACCTTC. This translates into CASRDSGGDGYTF.

This clonotype was observed a few times. The chain employs TRBV3-1 and TRBJ2-2, with 7 positions matching TRBD2. The CDR3 loop spans 16 amino acids. Germline CDR1 and CDR2: LGHDT and YNNKEL (reference sequence). V trimming: 0 bases; J trimming: 7 bases; junction bases outside the gene matches: 8. DNA for the CDR3: TGTGCCAGCAGCCAAGAAGCAGCGGGACGGGTCGGGGAGCTGTTTTTT. It specifies CASSQEAAGRVGELFF.

This clonotype came up many times. CDR3 bases: TGTGCCAGCAGTGACTGGACTAGCGGGAGGGAGGGCAACAATGAGCAGTTCTTC. Encoded protein: CASSDWTSGREGNNEQFF. This chain uses TRBV6-1 with TRBJ2-1; 15 positions agree with TRBD2. The CDR3 is 18 amino acids. Germline assignment: CDR1 MNHNS and CDR2 SASEGT. The junction had 8 bases not matched to a gene; V was cut back by 3 bases and J by 5 bases.

The chain links TRBV10-2 to TRBJ2-1; 11 bases match TRBD2. Germline V lookup: CDR1 WSHSY, CDR2 SAAADI. J was trimmed by 6 bases and V by 6 bases; bases with no gene match: 7. The CDR3 extends over 15 amino acids. In nucleotides, the CDR3 is TGCGCCAGCAGGACACTAGCGGGAGTAGGCAATGAGCAGTTCTTC. Encoded protein: CASRTLAGVGNEQFF.

In this sample, this clonotype turned up a few times. This chain connects TRBV29-1 to TRBJ2-7; D may be TRBD1 (8 bases). Per germline, CDR1 SQVTM and CDR2 ANQGSEA. The V gene lost 7 bases and the J gene lost 0 bases, with 22 bases spanning the gap. The CDR3 length is 16 residues. The CDR3 loop reads CSATGGVTGTSYEQYF. CDR3 bases: TGCAGCGCCACAGGGGGGGTTACAGGGACCTCCTACGAGCAGTACTTC.

Comment on this clonotype: A single base separates this from a much larger clone, so it may be a read error. This chain uses TRBV5-1 with TRBJ1-1, with D possibly being TRBD1 (6 bases). The CDR3 totals 17 residues. Per the germline V gene, CDR1 is SGHRS and CDR2 is YFSETQ. The V gene lost 3 bases and the J gene lost 4 bases, with 22 bases spanning the gap. The CDR3 loop is CASSSPGAWNLGTEAFF. CDR3 sequence (DNA): TGCGCCAGCAGCTCGCCGGGGGCATGGAACTTGGGCACTGAAGCTTTCTTT.

This clonotype has ten or more counts. The chain employs TRBV5-8 and TRBJ1-1; D might be TRBD1 (6 bases). The V gene lost 4 bases and the J gene lost 5 bases, with 12 bases spanning the gap. This CDR3 is built from 13 residues. Germline CDR1 reads SGHTS; CDR2 reads YDEGEE. The CDR3 here is CASSRIQGTEAFF. As DNA, the CDR3 is TGTGCCAGCAGCAGAATTCAGGGGACTGAAGCTTTCTTT. Full variable domain (missing parts from reference TRBV5-8 and TRBJ1-1): EAGVTQSPTHLIKTRGQQATLRCSPISGHTSVYWYQQALGLGLQFLLWYDEGEERNRGNFPPRFSGRQFPNYSSELNVNALELEDSALYLCASSRIQGTEAFFGQGTRLTVV.

CDR3 sequence reads: CASSVARANTGELFF. DNA of the CDR3: TGTGCCAGCAGCGTAGCACGGGCAAACACCGGGGAGCTGTTTTTT. The chain recombines TRBV9 with TRBJ2-2, with no clear D. Looked up from germline, CDR1 is SGDLS and CDR2 is YYNGEE. Trimming pared 0 bases from V and 2 bases from J, leaving 8 bases between. This CDR3 comprises 15 residues.

The V and J genes are TRBV4-1 and TRBJ2-7, with D maybe TRBD1 (6 bases). CDR3 length: 15 amino acids. Germline CDR1 and CDR2: MGHRA and YSYEKL. V was shortened by 1 base and J by 3 bases, with 13 bases between the two germline ends. CDR3 DNA sequence: TGCGCCAGCAGCCAAGGAGGGGACATCCTCTACGAGCAGTACTTC. The encoded protein is CASSQGGDILYEQYF.

V usage is TRBV20-1 and J usage is TRBJ2-6, with D possibly being TRBD1 or TRBD2 (5 bases each). With 6 bases removed from V and 4 bases from J, the gap between germline ends came to 19 bases. The germline CDR1 and CDR2 sequences are DFQATT and SNEGSKA (reference sequence). CDR3 size: 16 residues. In DNA form, the CDR3 reads TGCAGTGCCCAACGAGGGGCTAGTAAGGGGGCCAACGTCCTGACTTTC. Its translation: CSAQRGASKGANVLTF.

A single count supports this clonotype. An end of the junction differs from the germline gene, which may be a read error. The rearrangement links TRBV5-6 to TRBJ2-7, with a tentative D call TRBD2 (5 bases). The CDR3 contains 17 residues. Germline-derived CDR1 and CDR2 are SGHDT and YYEEEE. The CDR3 reads CASSQVKWTLDSYEQYF. CDR3 nucleotide sequence: TGCGCCAGCAGCCAAGTTAAGTGGACTCTGGACTCCTACGAGCAGTACTTC.

This clonotype was recorded at least ten times. The CDR3 spells CASGPGVRTDTQYF. Written as DNA, the CDR3 is TGTGCCAGCGGTCCAGGGGTCCGCACAGATACGCAGTATTTT. The rearrangement links TRBV6-1 to TRBJ2-3, with D possibly matching TRBD1 (6 bases). This CDR3 comprises 14 residues. The germline V gene encodes CDR1 MNHNS and CDR2 SASEGT. V was cut by 8 bases and J by 1 base, with 13 bases left in between.